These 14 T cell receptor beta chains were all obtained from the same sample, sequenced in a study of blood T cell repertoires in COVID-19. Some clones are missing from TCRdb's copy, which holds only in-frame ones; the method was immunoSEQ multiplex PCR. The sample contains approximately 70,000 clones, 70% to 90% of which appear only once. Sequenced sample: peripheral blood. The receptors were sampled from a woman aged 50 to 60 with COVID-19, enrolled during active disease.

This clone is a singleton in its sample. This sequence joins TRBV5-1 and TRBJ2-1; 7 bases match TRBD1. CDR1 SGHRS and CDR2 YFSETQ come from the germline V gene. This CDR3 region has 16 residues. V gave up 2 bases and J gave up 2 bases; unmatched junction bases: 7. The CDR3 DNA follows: TGCGCCAGCAGCTTAGGCCTGGGACAGCCCTACAATGAGCAGTTCTTC. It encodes CASSLGLGQPYNEQFF.

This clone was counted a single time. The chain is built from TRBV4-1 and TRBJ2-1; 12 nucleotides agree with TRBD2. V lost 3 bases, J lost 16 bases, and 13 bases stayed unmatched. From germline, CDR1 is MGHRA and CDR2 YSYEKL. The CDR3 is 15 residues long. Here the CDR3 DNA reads TGCGCCAGCAGCCATGAACCCGCCACTAGCGGGAGGATTTTCTTC. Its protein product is CASSHEPATSGRIFF.

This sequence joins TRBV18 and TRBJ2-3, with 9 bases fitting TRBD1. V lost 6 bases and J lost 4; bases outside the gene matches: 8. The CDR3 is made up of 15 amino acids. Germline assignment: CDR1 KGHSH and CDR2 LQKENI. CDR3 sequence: CASSLGTGIADTQYF. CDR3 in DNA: TGTGCCAGCTCCCTCGGGACAGGGATCGCAGATACGCAGTATTTT.

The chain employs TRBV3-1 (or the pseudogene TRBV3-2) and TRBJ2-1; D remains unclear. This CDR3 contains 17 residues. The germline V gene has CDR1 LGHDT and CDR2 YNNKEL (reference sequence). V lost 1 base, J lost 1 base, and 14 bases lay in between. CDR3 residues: CASSQGARKTSYNEQFF. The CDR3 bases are TGTGCCAGCAGCCAAGGGGCGAGAAAGACGTCCTACAATGAGCAGTTCTTC.

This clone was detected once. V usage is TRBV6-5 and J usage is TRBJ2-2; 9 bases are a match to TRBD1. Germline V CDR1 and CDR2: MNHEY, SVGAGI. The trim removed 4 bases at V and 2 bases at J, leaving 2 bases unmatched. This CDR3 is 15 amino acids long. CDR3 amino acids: CASSLTGGNTGELFF. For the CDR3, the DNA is TGTGCCAGCAGTTTGACAGGGGGAAACACCGGGGAGCTGTTTTTT.

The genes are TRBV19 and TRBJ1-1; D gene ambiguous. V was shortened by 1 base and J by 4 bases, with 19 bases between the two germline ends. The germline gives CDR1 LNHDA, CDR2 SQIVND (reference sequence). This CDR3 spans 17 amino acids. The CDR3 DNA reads TGTGCCAGTAGTATAGGGGGTGGAGGGCTGCTTGGCACTGAAGCTTTCTTT. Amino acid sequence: CASSIGGGGLLGTEAFF. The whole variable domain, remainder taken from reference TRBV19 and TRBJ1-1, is DGGITQSPKYLFRKEGQNVTLSCEQNLNHDAMYWYRQDPGQGLRLIYYSQIVNDFQKGDIAEGYSVSREKKESFPLTVTSAQKNPTAFYLCASSIGGGGLLGTEAFFGQGTRLTVV.

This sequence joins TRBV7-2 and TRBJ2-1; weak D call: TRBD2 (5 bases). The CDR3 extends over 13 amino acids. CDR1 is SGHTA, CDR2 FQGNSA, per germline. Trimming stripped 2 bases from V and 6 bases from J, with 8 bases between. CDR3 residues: CASSLRRSNEQFF. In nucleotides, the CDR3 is TGTGCCAGCAGCTTACGGAGGAGCAATGAGCAGTTCTTC.

DNA of the CDR3: TGTGCCAGCAGCCCCGGACTAGCTGGAAGCACAGATACGCAGTATTTT. Translation: CASSPGLAGSTDTQYF. The gene calls are TRBV7-2 and TRBJ2-3; 8 bases are a match to TRBD2. The CDR3 covers 16 residues. Germline CDR1 reads SGHTA; CDR2 reads FQGNSA. V lost 5 bases to trimming and J lost 0 bases; unmatched junction nucleotides: 7.

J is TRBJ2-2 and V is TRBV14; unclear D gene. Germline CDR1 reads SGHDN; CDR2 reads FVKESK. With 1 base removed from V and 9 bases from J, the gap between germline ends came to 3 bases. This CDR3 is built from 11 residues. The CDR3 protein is CASSQVRELFF. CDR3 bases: TGTGCCAGCAGCCAAGTTAGGGAGCTGTTTTTT. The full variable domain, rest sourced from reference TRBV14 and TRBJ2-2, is EAGVTQFPSHSVIEKGQTVTLRCDPISGHDNLYWYRRVMGKEIKFLLHFVKESKQDESGMPNNRFLAERTGGTYSTLKVQPAELEDSGVYFCASSQVRELFFGEGSRLTVL.

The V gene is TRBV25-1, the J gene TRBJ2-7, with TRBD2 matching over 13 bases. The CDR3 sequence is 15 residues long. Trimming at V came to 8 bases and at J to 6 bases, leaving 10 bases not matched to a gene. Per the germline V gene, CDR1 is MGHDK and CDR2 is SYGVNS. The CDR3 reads CASGGLAGRLGEQYF. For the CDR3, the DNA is TGTGCCAGCGGGGGACTAGCGGGACGTTTAGGCGAGCAGTACTTC.

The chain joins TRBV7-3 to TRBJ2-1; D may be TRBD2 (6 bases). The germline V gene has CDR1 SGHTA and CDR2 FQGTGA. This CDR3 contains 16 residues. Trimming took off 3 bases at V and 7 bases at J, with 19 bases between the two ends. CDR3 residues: CASSFLGTPLGNEQFF. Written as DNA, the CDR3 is TGTGCCAGCAGCTTCCTAGGGACTCCCCTTGGGAATGAGCAGTTCTTC.

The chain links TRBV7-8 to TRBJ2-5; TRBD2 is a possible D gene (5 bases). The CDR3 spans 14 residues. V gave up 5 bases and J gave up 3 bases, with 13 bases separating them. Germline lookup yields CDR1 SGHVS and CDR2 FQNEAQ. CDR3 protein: CASSPLFSEETQYF. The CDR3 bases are TGTGCCAGCAGCCCTCTTTTTAGCGAAGAGACCCAGTACTTC.

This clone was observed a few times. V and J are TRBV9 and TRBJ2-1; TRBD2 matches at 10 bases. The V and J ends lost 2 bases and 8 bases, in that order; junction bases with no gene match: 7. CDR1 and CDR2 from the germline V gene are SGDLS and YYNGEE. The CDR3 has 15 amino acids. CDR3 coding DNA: TGTGCCAGCAGCGTTTTAGCGGGAGGTGAAGATGAGCAGTTCTTC. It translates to CASSVLAGGEDEQFF.

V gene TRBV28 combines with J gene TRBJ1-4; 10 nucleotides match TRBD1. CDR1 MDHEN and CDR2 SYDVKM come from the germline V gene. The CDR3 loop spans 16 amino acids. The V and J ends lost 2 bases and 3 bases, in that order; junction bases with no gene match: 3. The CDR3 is CASSLPGQGANEKLFF. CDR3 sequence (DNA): TGTGCCAGCAGTTTACCAGGACAGGGGGCTAATGAAAAACTGTTTTTT.